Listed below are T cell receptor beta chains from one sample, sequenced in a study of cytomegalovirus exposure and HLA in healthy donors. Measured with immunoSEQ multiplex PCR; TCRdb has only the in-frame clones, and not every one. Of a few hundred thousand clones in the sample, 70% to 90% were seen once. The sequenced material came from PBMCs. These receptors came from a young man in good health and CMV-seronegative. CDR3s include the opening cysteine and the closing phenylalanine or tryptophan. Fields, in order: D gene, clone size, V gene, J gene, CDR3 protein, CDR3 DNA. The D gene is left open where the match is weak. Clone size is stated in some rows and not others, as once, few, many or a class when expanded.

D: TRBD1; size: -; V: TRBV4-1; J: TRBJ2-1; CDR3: CASSPKTGENEQFF; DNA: TGCGCCAGCAGCCCTAAGACAGGGGAGAATGAGCAGTTCTTC
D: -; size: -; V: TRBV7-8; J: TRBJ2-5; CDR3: CASSLRGGRETQYF; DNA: TGTGCCAGCAGCTTACGGGGTGGTCGAGAGACCCAGTACTTC
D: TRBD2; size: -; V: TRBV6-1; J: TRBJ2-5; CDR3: CASITSGGAETQYF; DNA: TGTGCCAGCATTACTAGCGGGGGGGCGGAGACCCAGTACTTC
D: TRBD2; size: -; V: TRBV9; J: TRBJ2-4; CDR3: CASSASGEKHKNIQYF; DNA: TGTGCCAGCAGCGCTAGCGGAGAAAAACACAAAAACATTCAGTACTTC
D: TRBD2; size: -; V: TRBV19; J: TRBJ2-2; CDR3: CASSIGTSGGELFF; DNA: TGTGCCAGTAGTATCGGGACTAGCGGGGGGGAGCTGTTTTTT
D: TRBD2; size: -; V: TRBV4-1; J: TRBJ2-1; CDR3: CASSLPSGPSGDYNEQFF; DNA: TGCGCCAGCAGCCTCCCATCAGGGCCTAGCGGGGATTACAATGAGCAGTTCTTC
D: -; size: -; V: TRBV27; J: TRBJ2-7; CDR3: CASSFQSGNLQREQYF; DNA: TGTGCCAGCAGTTTTCAGTCAGGAAACCTTCAACGGGAGCAGTACTTC
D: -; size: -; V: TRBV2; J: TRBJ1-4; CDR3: CASYIRGEKLFF; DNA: TGTGCCAGCTATATAAGGGGTGAAAAACTGTTTTTT
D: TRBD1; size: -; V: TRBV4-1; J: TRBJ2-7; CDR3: CASSLPGQGSYEQYF; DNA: TGCGCCAGCAGCCTTCCGGGACAGGGGAGTTACGAGCAGTACTTC
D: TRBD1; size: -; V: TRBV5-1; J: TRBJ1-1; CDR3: CASSQKPGQGVAEAFF; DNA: TGCGCCAGCAGCCAGAAACCGGGACAGGGTGTGGCTGAAGCTTTCTTT
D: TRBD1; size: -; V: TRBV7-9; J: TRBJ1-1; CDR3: CASSKGQGREAFF; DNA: TGTGCCAGCAGCAAAGGACAGGGTAGGGAAGCTTTCTTT
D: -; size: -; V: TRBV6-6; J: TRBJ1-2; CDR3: CASNPGVNYGYTF; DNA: TGTGCCAGCAATCCGGGGGTAAACTATGGCTACACCTTC
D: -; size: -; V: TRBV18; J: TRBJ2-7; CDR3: CASSEGSSPTRYEQYF; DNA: TGTGCCAGCTCAGAGGGCTCCAGCCCAACGCGCTACGAGCAGTACTTC
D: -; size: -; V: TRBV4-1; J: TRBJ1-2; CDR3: CASSQVGSYGYTF; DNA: TGCGCCAGCAGCCAAGTGGGGAGCTATGGCTACACCTTC
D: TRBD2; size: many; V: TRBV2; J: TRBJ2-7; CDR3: CASGGVFSYEQYF; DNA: TGTGCCAGCGGGGGGGTCTTTTCCTACGAGCAGTACTTC
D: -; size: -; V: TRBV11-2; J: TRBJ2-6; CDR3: CASSLGLVSGANVLTF; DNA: TGTGCCAGCAGCTTAGGACTAGTCTCTGGGGCCAACGTCCTGACTTTC
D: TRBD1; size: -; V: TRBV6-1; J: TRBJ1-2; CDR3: CASSELATGTYGYTF; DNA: TGTGCCAGCAGTGAATTGGCGACAGGGACCTATGGCTACACCTTC
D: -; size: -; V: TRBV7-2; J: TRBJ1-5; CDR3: CASSYQASNQPQHF; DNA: TGTGCCAGCAGCTACCAGGCTAGCAATCAGCCCCAGCATTTT
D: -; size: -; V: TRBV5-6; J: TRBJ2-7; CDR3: CASSYETVYEQYF; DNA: TGTGCCAGCAGCTATGAAACAGTGTACGAGCAGTACTTC
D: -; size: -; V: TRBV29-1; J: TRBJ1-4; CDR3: CSVVGGANEKLFF; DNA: TGCAGCGTTGTGGGGGGTGCTAATGAAAAACTGTTTTTT
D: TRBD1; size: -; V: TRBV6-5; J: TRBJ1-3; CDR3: CASRDRGPGNTIYF; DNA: TGTGCCAGCAGGGACAGGGGGCCTGGAAACACCATATATTTT
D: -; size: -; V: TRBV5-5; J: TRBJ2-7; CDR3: CASSPAGNVYEQYF; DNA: TGTGCCAGCAGCCCGGCGGGGAATGTCTACGAGCAGTACTTC